This TCR beta chain comes out of a study of PD-1 blockade in classical Hodgkin lymphoma. The wider study: Once every 2 weeks, patients received intravenous nivolumab at 3 mg/kg.

The sample's time point: cycle 4 day 1 (C4D1), after 6 weeks of nivolumab. Relapse after autologous stem cell transplantation occurred in every patient, and brentuximab vedotin exposure varied. Thawed PBMCs were the source of CD4+ T cells, purified by magnetic negative selection. Study findings and constraints: Before treatment, TCR diversity in newly diagnosed patients was reportedly lower than in healthy donors.

Notes on this clone: Its specificity is not known.

V was clipped by 1 base and J by 7 bases, with 15 bases between them. The CDR3 consists of 15 residues. Germline V gene lookup returns CDR1 LGHNA and CDR2 YSLEER. Some clones are missing from TCRdb's copy, which holds only in-frame ones; the method was immunoSEQ multiplex PCR. In the table there are 25,000 to 35,000 clones, about 81% of which are singletons. The input for sequencing was CD4+ T cells from blood, taken before the fourth cycle of nivolumab. The origin of this receptor is a human donor with classical Hodgkin lymphoma. The chain links TRBV4-3 to TRBJ2-3; D remains unclear. The CDR3 here is CASSQGLDGLNTQYF. The CDR3 DNA reads TGCGCCAGCAGCCAAGGGCTTGACGGCCTGAATACGCAGTATTTT.